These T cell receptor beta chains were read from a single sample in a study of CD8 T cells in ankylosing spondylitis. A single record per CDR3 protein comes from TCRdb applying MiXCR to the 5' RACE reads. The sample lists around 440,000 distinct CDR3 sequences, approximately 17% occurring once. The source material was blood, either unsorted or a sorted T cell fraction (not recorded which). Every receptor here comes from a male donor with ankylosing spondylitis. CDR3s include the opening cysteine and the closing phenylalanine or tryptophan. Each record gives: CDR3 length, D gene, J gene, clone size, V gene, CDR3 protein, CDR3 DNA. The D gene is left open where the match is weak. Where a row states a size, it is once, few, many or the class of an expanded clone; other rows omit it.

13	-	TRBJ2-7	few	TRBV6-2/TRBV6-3	CASSRTSIYEQYF	TGTGCCAGCAGTCGAACAAGCATCTACGAGCAGTACTTC
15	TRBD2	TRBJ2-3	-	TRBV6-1	CATRGGAGGLNTQYF	TGTGCCACTCGAGGGGGAGCGGGGGGGCTGAATACGCAGTATTTT
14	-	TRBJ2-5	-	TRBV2	CASNLGGALETQYF	TGTGCCAGCAATTTGGGGGGGGCATTGGAGACCCAGTACTTC
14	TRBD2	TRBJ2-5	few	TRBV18	CASSGLAGVETQYF	TGTGCCAGCTCCGGACTAGCGGGAGTTGAGACCCAGTACTTC
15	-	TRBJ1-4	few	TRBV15	CATSRVAVVSEKLFF	TGTGCCACCAGCAGAGTTGCAGTAGTTAGTGAAAAACTGTTTTTT
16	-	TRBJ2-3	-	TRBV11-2	CASSPVGGRIADTQYF	TGTGCCAGCAGCCCAGTCGGGGGCCGCATTGCAGATACGCAGTATTTT
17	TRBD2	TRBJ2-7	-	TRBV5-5	CASEVGLAGQRSYEQYF	TGTGCCAGCGAAGTGGGGCTAGCGGGCCAGCGCTCCTACGAGCAGTACTTC
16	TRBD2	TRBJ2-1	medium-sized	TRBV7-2	CASSFRRAGGYNEQFF	TGTGCCAGCAGCTTCCGTCGAGCGGGAGGATACAATGAGCAGTTCTTC
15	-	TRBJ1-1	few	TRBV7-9	CASRPDTGRNTEAFF	TGTGCCAGCAGACCCGACACGGGGAGGAACACTGAAGCTTTCTTT
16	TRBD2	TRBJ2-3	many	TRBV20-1	CSASSIAGGRLDTQYF	TGCAGTGCTAGCTCTATAGCGGGAGGTAGACTGGATACGCAGTATTTT
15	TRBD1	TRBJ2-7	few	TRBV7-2	CASSSTGTGAYEQYF	TGTGCCAGCAGCTCTACCGGGACAGGGGCCTACGAGCAGTACTTC
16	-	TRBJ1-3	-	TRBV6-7	CASSPLRDTPGNTIYF	TGTGCCAGCAGTCCCCTCCGGGACACTCCTGGAAACACCATATATTTT
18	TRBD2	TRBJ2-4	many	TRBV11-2	CASSPQGTSRSAKNIQYF	TGTGCCAGCAGCCCTCAAGGGACTAGCCGCTCAGCCAAAAACATTCAGTACTTC
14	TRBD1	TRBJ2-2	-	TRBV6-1	CAVRQGGGTGELFF	TGTGCCGTCCGACAGGGCGGTGGCACCGGGGAGCTGTTTTTT
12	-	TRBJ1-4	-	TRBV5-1	CWADSYNEKLFF	TGCTGGGCGGACAGCTATAATGAAAAACTGTTTTTT
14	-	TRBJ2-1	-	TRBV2	CASSEDGQYNEQFF	TGTGCCAGCAGTGAAGATGGGCAGTACAATGAGCAGTTCTTC
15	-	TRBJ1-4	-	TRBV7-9	CASSLARGVVEKLFF	TGTGCCAGCAGCTTAGCGCGAGGGGTAGTGGAAAAACTGTTTTTT
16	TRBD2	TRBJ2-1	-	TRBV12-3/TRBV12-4	CASSFNGGSFYNEQFF	TGTGCCAGCAGTTTTAATGGCGGGAGCTTCTACAATGAGCAGTTCTTC
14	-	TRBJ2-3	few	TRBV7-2	CASSPTWGTDTQYF	TGTGCCAGCAGCCCCACGTGGGGGACAGATACGCAGTATTTT
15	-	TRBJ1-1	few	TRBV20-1	CSGLPSGVLSTEAFF	TGCAGTGGGCTCCCTAGTGGAGTTCTGAGCACTGAAGCTTTCTTT
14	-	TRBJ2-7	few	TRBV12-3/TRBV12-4	CASSHPGGQSEQYF	TGTGCCAGCAGTCACCCTGGGGGGCAGTCAGAGCAGTACTTC
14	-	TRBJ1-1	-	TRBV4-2	CASSLLQVNTEAFF	TGTGCCAGCAGCCTATTACAGGTTAACACTGAAGCTTTCTTT
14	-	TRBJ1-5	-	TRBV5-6	CASAKAGNNQPQHF	TGTGCCAGCGCTAAAGCAGGGAATAATCAGCCCCAGCATTTT
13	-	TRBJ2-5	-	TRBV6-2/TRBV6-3	CASSYLAHETQYF	TGTGCCAGCAGTTATCTAGCCCACGAGACCCAGTACTTC
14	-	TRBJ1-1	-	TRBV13	CASSSWTGRAEAFF	TGTGCCAGCAGCTCGTGGACGGGACGGGCTGAAGCTTTCTTT
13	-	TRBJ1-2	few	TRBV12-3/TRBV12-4	CASTNTGPYGYTF	TGTGCCAGCACTAATACAGGGCCCTATGGCTACACCTTC
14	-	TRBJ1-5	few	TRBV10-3	CAISESLEYQPQHF	TGTGCCATCAGTGAGAGCCTGGAATATCAGCCCCAGCATTTT
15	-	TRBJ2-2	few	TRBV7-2	CASSLSGPNTGELFF	TGTGCCAGCAGCTTATCTGGTCCGAACACCGGGGAGCTGTTTTTT
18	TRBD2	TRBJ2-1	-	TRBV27	CASSSGLAGGRAYNEQFF	TGTGCCAGCAGTTCCGGACTAGCGGGAGGTCGCGCTTACAATGAGCAGTTCTTC
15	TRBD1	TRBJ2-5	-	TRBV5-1	CASSFQVGGDQTQYF	TGCGCCAGCAGCTTTCAAGTAGGGGGCGACCAGACCCAGTACTTC
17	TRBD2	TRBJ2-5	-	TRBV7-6	CASSRTGTISDQETQYF	TGTGCCAGCAGCCGCACCGGGACTATATCAGACCAAGAGACCCAGTACTTC
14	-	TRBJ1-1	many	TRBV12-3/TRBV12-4	CASKRDSPNTEAFF	TGTGCCAGCAAGCGGGACTCCCCGAACACTGAAGCTTTCTTT
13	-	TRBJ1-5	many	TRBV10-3	CAISGGAGEPQHF	TGTGCCATCAGTGGGGGGGCCGGGGAGCCCCAGCATTTT
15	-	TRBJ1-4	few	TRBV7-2	CASSVLGGLNEKLFF	TGTGCCAGCAGCGTCCTGGGGGGCCTTAATGAAAAACTGTTTTTT
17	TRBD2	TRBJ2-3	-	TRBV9	CASSVASAGGPGDTQYF	TGTGCCAGCAGCGTAGCCTCTGCGGGGGGGCCGGGAGATACGCAGTATTTT
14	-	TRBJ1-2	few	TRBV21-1	CASSSARPDYGYTF	TGTGCCAGCAGCAGCGCGAGGCCCGACTATGGCTACACCTTC
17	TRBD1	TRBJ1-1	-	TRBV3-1	CASSQDDRDREGSEAFF	TGTGCCAGCAGCCAAGACGACCGGGACAGGGAGGGTTCTGAAGCTTTCTTT
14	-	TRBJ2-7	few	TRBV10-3	CAISVKGGPYEQYF	TGTGCCATCAGTGTAAAAGGGGGTCCCTACGAGCAGTACTTC
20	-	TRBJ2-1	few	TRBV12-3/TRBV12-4	CASSLLGAGTSSGVHNEQFF	TGTGCCAGCAGTTTATTAGGGGCAGGGACCTCATCAGGTGTGCACAATGAGCAGTTCTTC
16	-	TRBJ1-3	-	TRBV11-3	CASSSGVSFSGNTIYF	TGTGCCAGCAGTTCAGGGGTATCTTTCTCTGGAAACACCATATATTTT
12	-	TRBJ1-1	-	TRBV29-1	CSVGTGNTEAFF	TGCAGCGTAGGCACAGGGAACACTGAAGCTTTCTTT
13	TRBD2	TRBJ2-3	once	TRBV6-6	CASSPGGLDTQYF	TGTGCCAGCAGCCCCGGGGGGTTGGATACGCAGTATTTT
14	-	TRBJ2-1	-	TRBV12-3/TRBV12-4	CASSLANGYNEQFF	TGTGCCAGCAGTTTAGCAAATGGGTACAATGAGCAGTTCTTC
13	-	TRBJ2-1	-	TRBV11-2	CASSRDRNNEQFF	TGTGCCAGCAGCCGGGACCGCAACAATGAGCAGTTCTTC
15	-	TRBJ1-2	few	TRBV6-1	CASSRKDGANYGYTF	TGTGCCAGCAGTCGCAAGGACGGAGCTAACTATGGCTACACCTTC